This T cell receptor beta chain was sequenced for a study of control samples from healthy donors and cancer patients. Assay: immunoSEQ multiplex PCR; the TCRdb copy retains only in-frame clones and omits some. Across about 210,000 clones, the top ten clones capture roughly 2% of the sample. The V gene end was trimmed by 5 bases and the J gene end by 0 bases; junction bases not matched to a gene: 6. Germline CDR1 reads LNHDA; CDR2 reads SQIVND (reference sequence). The CDR3 totals 16 residues. This chain joins TRBV19 and TRBJ2-2; 7 nucleotides match TRBD2. Sequenced sample: blood. The origin of this receptor is a woman under 40 in good health. The CDR3 region has the DNA TGTGCCAGTAGTTCTTTTGGGGGGGCGAACACCGGGGAGCTGTTTTTT. It codes for CASSSFGGANTGELFF.